This passage covers 25 T cell receptor beta chains from one sample sequenced in a study of human T cells and chemical hapten exposure. Indicated time point: patch test 1, 2 weeks after DPC sensitization. As to treatment: therapeutic diphenylcyclopropenone sensitization with weekly scalp DPC. TCRdb independently ran MiXCR on the RACE reads; one entry per CDR3 protein. This table holds approximately 90,000 distinct CDR3 sequences, roughly a tenth found once. This sample comprised whole blood, obtained in connection with sensitization to the hapten diphenylcyclopropenone (DPC). The receptors derive from a man aged 35-49 years with alopecia areata. Some clones in this sample may be carry-over from other donors' samples.

The V call is TRBV21-1, the J call TRBJ2-6; the tabulated D call, TRBD1, remains unverified against the DNA. TRBV21-1 is shown as a pseudogene. CDR3 size: 17 residues. The chain's CDR3 is CAGLTGVGAPGANVLTF. CDR3 DNA: TGTGCCGGCCTGACAGGGGTGGGGGCTCCTGGGGCCAACGTCCTGACTTTC.

This clonotype was seen a few times. This chain joins TRBV7-8 and TRBJ1-5; unclear D gene. The CDR3 is made up of 18 amino acids. The germline CDR1 and CDR2 sequences are SGHVS and FQNEAQ. The V and J ends lost 1 base and 3 bases respectively, with 19 bases between them. CDR3 bases: TGTGCCAGCAGCTTAGGCGGGCTCGGGCAGGCCCTCAATCAGCCCCAGCATTTT. This sequence encodes CASSLGGLGQALNQPQHF.

The J gene is TRBJ1-2, the V gene TRBV28, with D tentatively TRBD1 (5 bases). Per the germline V gene, CDR1 is MDHEN and CDR2 is SYDVKM. Trimming pared 2 bases from V and 0 bases from J, leaving 10 bases between. The CDR3 spans 15 residues. The CDR3 loop is CASSLNPGANYGYTF. The CDR3 coding sequence is TGTGCCAGCAGTTTAAACCCGGGGGCTAACTATGGCTACACCTTC.

The chain has TRBV6-5 and TRBJ2-1; 9 positions match TRBD2. CDR3 length: 16 amino acids. J gave up 3 bases and V 6 bases, and 9 bases lay outside the gene matches. CDR1 and CDR2 (germline): MNHEY, SVGAGI. CDR3 bases: TGTGCCAGCAGCCGCTTTAGCGGGAGTCTCTACAATGAGCAGTTCTTC. This translates into CASSRFSGSLYNEQFF.

This clonotype was recorded a few times. This rearrangement joins TRBV29-1 to TRBJ2-5, with D uncertain. Germline CDR1 and CDR2: SQVTM and ANQGSEA. V was clipped by 6 bases and J by 1 base, with 9 bases between them. The CDR3 is 12 residues long. The CDR3 sequence: CSVMLTQETQYF. For the CDR3, the DNA is TGCAGCGTAATGTTGACCCAAGAGACCCAGTACTTC.

This clonotype showed up just a few times. Compared with germline, one end of the junction differs, possibly owing to a read error. The rearrangement links TRBV4-2 to TRBJ1-1, with a weak D call TRBD1 (5 bases). The CDR3 has 15 amino acids. Germline V gene data show CDR1 as LGHNA and CDR2 as YNFKEQ. The CDR3 DNA reads TGTGCCAGCAGCCCAGCCCTCGCCCTGGACACTGAAACTTTCTTT. Translated, it gives CASSPALALDTETFF.

The chain has TRBV10-3 and TRBJ1-4; tentatively, D is TRBD1 (5 bases). Germline values: CDR1 ENHRY, CDR2 SYGVKD. This CDR3 has 13 residues. V was pared by 10 bases and J by 4 bases, with 13 bases between. CDR3 region: CATASRGNEKLFF. In DNA form, the CDR3 reads TGTGCCACCGCCTCAAGGGGTAATGAAAAACTGTTTTTT.

This clonotype was detected only a few times. The chain carries TRBV5-1 and TRBJ1-1; no clear D gene. Deletions cut 1 base from V and 2 bases from J, with 9 bases between. The CDR3 is 14 residues long. Germline assignment: CDR1 SGHRS and CDR2 YFSETQ. The CDR3 sequence is CASSLKAPNTEAFF. The CDR3 nucleotides are TGCGCCAGCAGCTTGAAAGCCCCCAACACTGAAGCTTTCTTT.

The chain uses TRBV12-3 or TRBV12-4 and TRBJ2-2; 15 bases map to TRBD2. This CDR3 spans 19 amino acids. J lost 4 bases, V lost 5 bases, and 11 bases had no gene match. The CDR3 loop is CASSPLRTSGRAATGELFF. CDR3 sequence (DNA): TGTGCCAGCAGTCCACTCCGGACTAGCGGGAGGGCCGCCACCGGGGAGCTGTTTTTT.

With respect to this clonotype: One end of the junction varies from germline; a read error may be responsible. V usage is TRBV5-1 and J usage is TRBJ1-2; weak D call: TRBD1 (5 bases). The CDR3 has 11 residues. From germline, CDR1 is SGHRS and CDR2 YFSETQ. CDR3 protein: CASSRGSGYNF. CDR3 coding DNA: TGCGCCAGCAGCCGGGGGTCTGGCTACAACTTC. The whole variable domain, remainder taken from reference TRBV5-1 and TRBJ1-2, is KAGVTQTPRYLIKTRGQQVTLSCSPISGHRSVSWYQQTPGQGLQFLFEYFSETQRNKGNFPGRFSGRQFSNSRSEMNVSTLELGDSALYLCASSRGSGYNFGSGTRLTVV.

The chain has TRBV7-9 and TRBJ2-2, with no clear D. Looked up from germline, CDR1 is SEHNR and CDR2 is FQNEAQ (reference sequence). CDR3 length equals 14 residues. Trimming pared 5 bases from V and 4 bases from J, leaving 11 bases between. The CDR3 region has the DNA TGTGCCAGCAGCCACAATCCCCCCACCGGGGAGCTGTTTTTT. Amino acids: CASSHNPPTGELFF. The variable domain in full, with the rest retrieved from reference TRBV7-9 and TRBJ2-2, is DTGVSQNPRHKITKRGQNVTFRCDPISEHNRLYWYRQTLGQGPEFLTYFQNEAQLEKSRLLSDRFSAERPKGSFSTLEIQRTEQGDSAMYLCASSHNPPTGELFFGEGSRLTVL.

This clonotype was found a few times. The V gene is TRBV10-3, the J gene TRBJ2-3, with D hard to call. Germline assignment: CDR1 ENHRY and CDR2 SYGVKD. The CDR3 loop spans 13 amino acids. The V end lost 4 bases, the J end lost 4 bases, and 9 bases lay between the germline ends. The CDR3 spells CAISVLGSDTQYF. The CDR3 nucleotides read TGTGCCATCAGTGTTTTGGGGTCAGATACGCAGTATTTT.

The V call is TRBV7-9, the J call TRBJ2-2; D gene unclear. With 1 base removed from V and 7 bases from J, the gap between germline ends came to 4 bases. Looked up from germline, CDR1 is SEHNR and CDR2 is FQNEAQ (reference sequence). The CDR3 totals 12 residues. Here the CDR3 reads CASSLEGGELFF. CDR3 nucleotide sequence: TGTGCCAGCAGCTTAGAAGGCGGGGAGCTGTTTTTT.

In its sample, this clonotype was seen many times. This chain joins TRBV29-1 and TRBJ2-7; a possible D gene is TRBD2 (6 bases). Germline V gene sequence: CDR1 SQVTM, CDR2 ANQGSEA. Trimming stripped 6 bases from V and 7 bases from J, with 16 bases between. This CDR3 spans 12 amino acids. CDR3 residues: CSVKDAGGEQYV. The DNA for the CDR3 is TGCAGCGTCAAGGACGCCGGAGGGGAGCAGTACGTC.

There are a few counts of this clonotype. V usage is TRBV19 and J usage is TRBJ2-7; 8 bases align to TRBD2. With V trimmed by 10 bases and J by 3 bases, 8 bases remained unmatched. Germline V lookup: CDR1 LNHDA, CDR2 SQIVND (reference sequence). This CDR3 spans 13 amino acids. The CDR3 loop reads CATSAGDSYEQYV. The CDR3, as DNA: TGTGCCACCTCAGCGGGGGATAGCTACGAGCAGTACGTC.

This clonotype was picked up a small number of times. This chain links TRBV7-9 with TRBJ2-3, with D hard to call. This CDR3 spans 12 amino acids. Germline lookup yields CDR1 SEHNR and CDR2 FQNEAQ (reference sequence). Trimming shortened V by 3 bases and J by 3 bases, and 4 bases separated the two germline ends. CDR3 nucleotides: TGTGCCAGCAGCTTTGTAACAGATACGCAGTATTTT. It encodes CASSFVTDTQYF. The complete variable domain, with remaining parts taken from reference TRBV7-9 and TRBJ2-3, reads DTGVSQNPRHKITKRGQNVTFRCDPISEHNRLYWYRQTLGQGPEFLTYFQNEAQLEKSRLLSDRFSAERPKGSFSTLEIQRTEQGDSAMYLCASSFVTDTQYFGPGTRLTVL.

The chain couples TRBV20-1 to TRBJ2-7; 11 nucleotides align to TRBD2. Germline loops: CDR1 DFQATT, CDR2 SNEGSKA (reference sequence). The ends lost 4 bases at V and 0 bases at J; junction bases unmatched: 5. The CDR3 loop spans 15 amino acids. CDR3 residues: CSAKRLAGSSYEQYF. CDR3 DNA: TGCAGTGCTAAACGACTAGCGGGAAGCTCCTACGAGCAGTACTTC.

This clonotype was observed a few times. The genes are TRBV6-2 or TRBV6-3 and TRBJ1-5; TRBD1 matches at 7 bases. Germline CDR1 and CDR2: MNHEY and SVGEGT. With V trimmed by 7 bases and J by 3 bases, 12 bases remained unmatched. This CDR3 region has 16 residues. The CDR3: CASTSPRGPVNQPQHF. CDR3 nucleotide sequence: TGTGCCAGCACCTCCCCGAGGGGGCCGGTCAATCAGCCCCAGCATTTT.

In this sample, this clonotype turned up a few times. The J gene is TRBJ2-3, the V gene TRBV7-2; D may be TRBD1 or TRBD2 (5 bases each). Germline values: CDR1 SGHTA, CDR2 FQGNSA. CDR3 size: 15 residues. V was cut by 2 bases and J by 0 bases, with 9 bases left in between. CDR3 DNA: TGTGCCAGCAGCTTAAACGGGGCGAGCACAGATACGCAGTATTTT. Translated, it gives CASSLNGASTDTQYF.

This clonotype was detected only a few times. The chain uses TRBV12-3 or TRBV12-4 and TRBJ2-3; TRBD1 matches 9 bases. After removal of 3 bases from V and 4 bases from J, the junction contained 11 bases not matched to a gene. The CDR3 loop spans 17 amino acids. Written as DNA, the CDR3 is TGTGCCAGCAGTTTTTCCTTTTACCGGACAGGGGCAGATACGCAGTATTTT. Its translation is CASSFSFYRTGADTQYF.

The chain employs TRBV7-8 and TRBJ2-7; a weak D match, TRBD2 (6 bases). Looked up from germline, CDR1 is SGHVS and CDR2 is FQNEAQ. The CDR3 sequence is 12 residues long. In DNA, the CDR3 is TGTGCTACCCTCGGGAGTGGCTACGAGCAGTACTTC. As protein: CATLGSGYEQYF.

This rearrangement joins TRBV4-3 to TRBJ1-3, with a weak D call TRBD1 (5 bases). Trimming removed 1 base at V and 2 bases at J, with 9 bases between. This CDR3 comprises 15 residues. The germline gives CDR1 LGHNA, CDR2 YSLEER. Here the CDR3 DNA reads TGCGCCAGCAGCCAAGGGCGGGGGACTGGAAACACCATATATTTT. This gives the protein CASSQGRGTGNTIYF.

This clonotype was picked up a small number of times. The rearrangement links TRBV6-5 to TRBJ2-3; 8 bases align to TRBD1. V was pared by 4 bases and J by 0 bases, with 6 bases of the junction left unmatched. CDR3 length: 16 residues. The V gene's germline CDR1 is MNHEY and CDR2 SVGAGI. The CDR3 nucleotides are TGTGCCAGCAGTTCCGCCGACAGGGGAAGCACAGATACGCAGTATTTT. It specifies CASSSADRGSTDTQYF.

CDR3 coding DNA: TGTGCCACGAGCGGTTCCTACAATGAGCAGTTCTTC. This sequence encodes CATSGSYNEQFF. J is TRBJ2-1 and V is TRBV24-1, with D possibly being TRBD2 (5 bases). Germline V gene data show CDR1 as KGHDR and CDR2 as SFDVKD. V lost 10 bases and J lost 1, with 7 bases in between. The CDR3 covers 12 residues.

In its sample, this clonotype was seen many times. The chain has TRBV7-3 and TRBJ2-1, with a possible D match to TRBD2 (5 bases). V shed 6 bases and J shed 0 bases, with 12 bases lying between them. CDR1 is SGHTA, CDR2 FQGTGA, per germline. The CDR3 extends over 15 amino acids. CDR3 residues: CASSREMSSYNEQFF. In DNA, the CDR3 is TGTGCCAGCAGTAGGGAGATGAGCTCCTACAATGAGCAGTTCTTC. The full variable domain, rest sourced from reference TRBV7-3 and TRBJ2-1, is GAGVSQTPSNKVTEKGKYVELRCDPISGHTALYWYRQSLGQGPEFLIYFQGTGAADDSGLPNDRFFAVRPEGSVSTLKIQRTERGDSAVYLCASSREMSSYNEQFFGPGTRLTVL.